This T cell receptor (beta chain) was obtained from a study of T cell responses to AZD1222 COVID-19 vaccine. Assay used: immunoSEQ multiplex PCR; TCRdb lists only in-frame clones, some missing. The sample has 80,000 to 90,000 clones; 89% are singletons. As concerns this clone: What it binds is unknown.

Findings and caveats of the study: Regions left unmutated in variants are reportedly the target of nearly half of spike-specific TCRs. Following two doses of AZD1222, Spike-specific TCR breadth and depth rose.

Trimming cost V 0 bases and J 7 bases; bases outside gene matches: 9. Germline CDR1 reads LGHDT; CDR2 reads YNNKEL (reference sequence). The CDR3 extends over 17 amino acids. V and J are TRBV3-1 (or the pseudogene TRBV3-2) and TRBJ1-6; TRBD1 matches at 7 bases. The sample in question was peripheral blood, obtained on day 0 of AZD1222 vaccination. This receptor was identified in an adult in good health. The CDR3 loop reads CASSQDRTGLRNSPLHF. Here the CDR3 DNA reads TGTGCCAGCAGCCAAGATCGGACAGGACTGCGCAATTCACCCCTCCACTTT.